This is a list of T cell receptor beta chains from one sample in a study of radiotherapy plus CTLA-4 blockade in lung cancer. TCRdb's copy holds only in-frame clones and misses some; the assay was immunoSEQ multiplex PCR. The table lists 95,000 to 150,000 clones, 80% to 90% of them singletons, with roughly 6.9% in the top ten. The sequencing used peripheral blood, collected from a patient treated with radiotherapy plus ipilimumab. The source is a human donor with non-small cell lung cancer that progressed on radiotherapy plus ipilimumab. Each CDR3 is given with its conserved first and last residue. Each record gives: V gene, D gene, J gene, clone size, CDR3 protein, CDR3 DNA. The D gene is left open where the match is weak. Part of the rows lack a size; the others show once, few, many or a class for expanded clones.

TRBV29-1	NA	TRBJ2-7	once	CSAGGVGYEQYF	TGCAGCGCTGGAGGCGTGGGTTACGAGCAGTACTTC
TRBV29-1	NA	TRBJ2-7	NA	CSVGFWGIGAYEQYF	TGCAGCGTTGGTTTTTGGGGGATTGGGGCCTACGAGCAGTACTTC
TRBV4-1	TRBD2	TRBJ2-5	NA	CASNQEASSGRASQETQYF	TGCGCCAGCAACCAAGAGGCTTCTAGCGGGAGGGCCTCTCAAGAGACCCAGTACTTC
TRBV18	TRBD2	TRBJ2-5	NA	CASFPLAGRETQYF	TGTGCCAGCTTCCCACTAGCGGGAAGGGAGACCCAGTACTTC
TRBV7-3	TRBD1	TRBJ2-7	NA	CASSLTGTAVPYEQYF	TGTGCCAGCAGCTTAACGGGGACAGCCGTCCCCTACGAGCAGTACTTC
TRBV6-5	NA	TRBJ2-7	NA	CASSYRWQASYEQYF	TGTGCCAGCAGTTACAGGTGGCAGGCCAGCTACGAGCAGTACTTC
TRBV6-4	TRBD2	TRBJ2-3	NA	CAEQVAGVADTQYF	TGTGCCGAACAGGTGGCGGGAGTGGCAGATACGCAGTATTTT
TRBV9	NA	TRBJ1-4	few	CASSAAPGATNEKLFF	TGTGCCAGCAGCGCAGCTCCAGGAGCAACTAATGAAAAACTGTTTTTT
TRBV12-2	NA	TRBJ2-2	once	CASRLVLAGEGYGELFF	TGTGCAAGTCGCTTAGTGCTAGCGGGAGAGGGTTACGGGGAGCTGTTTTTT
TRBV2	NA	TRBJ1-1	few	CASSERRAGTEAFF	TGTGCCAGCAGTGAAAGGAGGGCGGGCACTGAAGCTTTCTTT
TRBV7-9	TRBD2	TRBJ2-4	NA	CASSTPAGEEAKNIQYF	TGTGCCAGCTCCACCCCAGCGGGAGAGGAAGCCAAAAACATTCAGTACTTC